The entry that follows covers one T cell receptor beta chain sequence. Antigen unknown. This entry is derived from a study of beta chain features in type 1 diabetes. The wider study: Across the samples, roughly 98,000,000 sorted cells were examined in total.

The authors reverse transcribed all of the isolated RNA, so sequencing captured expressed TCRB transcripts. Profiled with immunoSEQ multiplex PCR; TCRdb holds only in-frame clones, not every one. The data show 600,000 to 700,000 clones, roughly 12% seen once. CDR1 and CDR2 from the germline V gene are SGHRS and YFSETQ. The CDR3 covers 15 residues. Trimming took 0 bases from V and 4 from J; bases not matched to a gene: 4. General study points: People with Type 1 diabetes carried modestly yet significantly shorter TCRB CDR3s in all four CD4+ subsets. It was possible that PCR favored shorter templates, equally so in patients and controls. The VDJ junctions of type 1 diabetes patients carried fewer insertions and more deletions.

The clonotype was recovered from a man between 18 and 35 years old with type 1 diabetes. Input material: naive CD4+ T cells from blood. The genes are TRBV5-1 and TRBJ2-3, with 8 bases that match TRBD2. The CDR3 coding sequence is TGCGCCAGCAGCTTGGTCGCGGGGGGAGCAGATACGCAGTATTTT. The encoded protein is CASSLVAGGADTQYF.